These T cell receptor beta chains were read from a single sample in a study of blood T cell repertoires in COVID-19. Libraries were prepared by immunoSEQ multiplex PCR; TCRdb keeps only in-frame clonotypes and omits some of them. In the table there are about 360,000 clones, around 87% of which are singletons. Sample: peripheral blood. These receptors were taken from a human donor in a cohort sampled during active COVID-19. CDR3s include the opening cysteine and the closing phenylalanine or tryptophan. D genes are given only for firm matches. Only some rows state a clone size, as once, few, many or a class for expanded clones.

J gene,D gene,V gene,clone size,CDR3 protein,CDR3 DNA
TRBJ2-3,TRBD1,TRBV19,-,CASSIGTGVSDWRGTDTQYF,TGTGCCAGTAGTATCGGAACAGGGGTATCAGATTGGCGGGGCACAGATACGCAGTATTTT
TRBJ2-5,TRBD2,TRBV3-1/TRBV3-2,-,CASSPEPGLAAQETQYF,TGTGCCAGCAGCCCCGAGCCTGGACTAGCGGCCCAAGAGACCCAGTACTTC
TRBJ2-5,-,TRBV2,-,CASREQNRETQYF,TGTGCCAGCAGGGAACAAAACCGGGAGACCCAGTACTTC
TRBJ1-6,-,TRBV5-8,few,CASSAAGVGSYNSPLHF,TGTGCCAGCAGCGCCGCAGGGGTGGGCTCCTATAATTCACCCCTCCACTTT
TRBJ2-3,TRBD2,TRBV7-3,-,CASSPTSGGRDTQYF,TGTGCCAGCAGCCCGACTAGCGGGGGGCGAGATACGCAGTATTTT
TRBJ2-7,-,TRBV6-5,-,CASSYYRDYEQYF,TGTGCCAGCAGTTACTACAGGGACTACGAGCAGTACTTC
TRBJ2-1,-,TRBV7-3,-,CASSPLGSYNEQFF,TGTGCCAGCAGCCCACTAGGCTCCTACAATGAGCAGTTCTTC
TRBJ2-3,TRBD2,TRBV9,once,CASSVARTSGGDQRF,TGTGCCAGCAGCGTAGCCCGGACTAGCGGGGGGGATCAGCGTTTT
TRBJ2-7,TRBD2,TRBV5-6,-,CASSLAWRESYEQYF,TGTGCCAGCAGCTTGGCCTGGCGGGAGTCCTACGAGCAGTACTTC
TRBJ1-2,TRBD1,TRBV28,-,CASRTGTGTYGYTF,TGTGCCAGCAGGACGGGGACAGGGACGTATGGCTACACCTTC
TRBJ1-2,TRBD1,TRBV29-1,-,CSVSGTGNYGYTF,TGCAGCGTATCCGGGACAGGGAACTATGGCTACACCTTC
TRBJ2-3,TRBD1,TRBV5-5,-,CASSLNRQGAWDTQYF,TGTGCCAGCAGCCTAAATCGACAGGGGGCATGGGATACGCAGTATTTT
TRBJ2-4,TRBD1,TRBV7-9,-,CASSGLGGPKNIQYF,TGTGCCAGCAGCGGATTAGGGGGCCCCAAAAACATTCAGTACTTC
TRBJ2-6,TRBD1,TRBV29-1,-,CSVEAGGAGANVLTF,TGCAGCGTTGAGGCAGGGGGTGCTGGGGCCAACGTCCTGACTTTC
TRBJ1-2,TRBD1,TRBV2,-,CASRNGQAGGYTF,TGTGCCAGCAGAAATGGACAGGCCGGGGGCTACACCTTC
TRBJ1-2,TRBD1,TRBV5-1,many,CASSGTANYGYTF,TGCGCCAGCAGCGGGACAGCTAACTATGGCTACACCTTC
TRBJ1-6,-,TRBV14,-,CASSQQNADNSPLHF,TGTGCCAGCAGCCAACAAAACGCAGATAATTCACCCCTCCACTTT
TRBJ2-3,-,TRBV7-2,-,CASSSDQTDTQYF,TGTGCCAGCAGCTCAGATCAAACAGATACGCAGTATTTT
TRBJ2-1,TRBD1,TRBV15,-,CATSRDLGQAYNEQFF,TGTGCCACCAGCAGAGATCTGGGACAGGCCTACAATGAGCAGTTCTTC
TRBJ2-3,-,TRBV5-1,-,CASSLTAGTNTDTQYF,TGCGCCAGCAGCTTGACGGCGGGCACCAACACAGATACGCAGTATTTT
TRBJ1-1,TRBD1,TRBV19,few,CASASQGVTEAFF,TGTGCCAGTGCTTCACAGGGGGTGACTGAAGCTTTCTTT
TRBJ1-1,TRBD1,TRBV28,-,CASSFSLTGGFTEAFF,TGTGCCAGCAGTTTTTCTCTAACAGGGGGGTTCACTGAAGCTTTCTTT
TRBJ2-7,-,TRBV5-1,few,CASSLGREFNEQYF,TGCGCCAGCAGCTTGGGGCGGGAATTCAACGAGCAGTACTTC
TRBJ2-3,-,TRBV28,-,CASRGADGRSTDTQYF,TGTGCCAGCAGGGGGGCGGACGGACGGAGCACAGATACGCAGTATTTT
TRBJ1-1,-,TRBV4-1,few,CASSQDGGARRQAFF,TGCGCCAGCAGCCAAGATGGGGGCGCGAGACGTCAAGCTTTCTTT
TRBJ2-1,TRBD1,TRBV2,-,CASRRDRENEQFF,TGTGCCAGCAGGCGCGACAGGGAGAACGAGCAGTTCTTC
TRBJ1-1,-,TRBV4-2,-,CASSQLDRNTEAFF,TGTGCCAGCAGCCAACTCGACAGGAACACTGAAGCTTTCTTT
TRBJ1-5,-,TRBV28,once,CASSLYFSDSSNQPQHF,TGTGCCAGCAGTTTATATTTTAGTGACAGTAGCAATCAGCCCCAGCATTTT
TRBJ2-7,-,TRBV11-2,-,CASSPGGVGEQYF,TGTGCCAGCAGCCCCGGAGGGGTCGGCGAGCAGTACTTC
TRBJ2-1,TRBD2,TRBV4-2,-,CASSQDWASGGAGYVNEQFF,TGTGCCAGCAGCCAAGATTGGGCTAGCGGGGGGGCCGGGTACGTTAATGAGCAGTTCTTC
TRBJ2-7,-,TRBV7-6,-,CASSGGGTYYEQYF,TGTGCCAGCAGCGGGGGGGGCACCTACTACGAGCAGTACTTC
TRBJ1-1,-,TRBV5-8,-,CASSLEETGVTTEAFF,TGTGCCAGCAGCTTGGAAGAAACCGGGGTGACCACTGAAGCTTTCTTT
TRBJ1-2,TRBD1,TRBV2,-,CASNTLGQGADYGYTF,TGTGCCAGCAATACCCTAGGACAGGGGGCTGACTATGGCTACACCTTC
TRBJ1-2,-,TRBV6-5,-,CASSYLPKPGGYTF,TGTGCCAGCAGTTACCTCCCGAAGCCTGGTGGCTACACCTTC
TRBJ2-1,TRBD2,TRBV9,-,CASSVSGRAYNEQFF,TGTGCCAGCAGCGTAAGCGGGAGGGCCTACAATGAGCAGTTCTTC
TRBJ2-1,TRBD2,TRBV29-1,-,CSCLGLAVSSYNEQFF,TGCAGCTGCCTGGGACTAGCGGTAAGCTCCTACAATGAGCAGTTCTTC
TRBJ2-5,TRBD2,TRBV2,once,CASSGRGGLETQYF,TGTGCCAGCAGTGGGCGGGGGGGCTTGGAGACCCAGTACTTC
TRBJ2-2,TRBD1,TRBV5-6,-,CASSLVRTGLTGELFF,TGTGCCAGCAGCTTGGTACGGACAGGGCTCACCGGGGAGCTGTTTTTT
TRBJ2-7,TRBD1,TRBV7-9,-,CASSLSGGNYEQYF,TGTGCCAGCAGCTTATCAGGGGGCAACTACGAGCAGTACTTC
TRBJ2-3,-,TRBV19,once,CASSGGLTDTQYF,TGTGCCAGTAGTGGCGGACTCACAGATACGCAGTATTTT
TRBJ2-3,TRBD2,TRBV9,-,CASSVVPSGNSDTQYF,TGTGCCAGCAGCGTAGTCCCTAGCGGGAATTCAGATACGCAGTATTTT
TRBJ1-5,-,TRBV24-1,-,CATSDAGRYQPQHF,TGTGCCACCAGTGACGCAGGGCGCTATCAGCCCCAGCATTTT
TRBJ2-3,-,TRBV29-1,once,CSVETDRTDTQYF,TGCAGCGTTGAAACGGACAGAACAGATACGCAGTATTTT
TRBJ2-5,-,TRBV5-4,-,CASSPDSIRQTQYF,TGTGCCAGCAGCCCCGACTCGATTAGGCAGACCCAGTACTTC
TRBJ2-7,TRBD2,TRBV6-4,-,CASSNRDYQNKVSYEQYF,TGTGCCAGCAGCAACCGGGACTACCAAAACAAGGTCTCCTACGAGCAGTACTTC
TRBJ2-1,TRBD2,TRBV7-3,-,CASSYSGGPYEQFF,TGTGCCAGCAGCTATAGCGGGGGGCCATATGAGCAGTTCTTC
TRBJ2-2,TRBD2,TRBV28,-,CASSPGLAAPRSGELFF,TGTGCCAGCAGTCCGGGACTAGCGGCGCCCAGGTCCGGGGAGCTGTTTTTT
TRBJ2-3,TRBD2,TRBV27,-,CASSSGGRGTDTQYF,TGTGCCAGCAGTTCCGGCGGGAGGGGCACAGATACGCAGTATTTT
TRBJ2-7,-,TRBV5-4,-,CASRLAGSSYEQYF,TGTGCCAGCAGACTGGCAGGAAGCTCCTACGAGCAGTACTTC
TRBJ2-2,-,TRBV5-1,once,CASSLVAGPTGELFF,TGCGCCAGCAGCTTGGTGGCAGGTCCCACCGGGGAGCTGTTTTTT
TRBJ2-4,TRBD2,TRBV4-1,-,CASRGVRGSGNIQYF,TGCGCCAGCAGGGGGGTGCGGGGGTCCGGAAACATTCAGTACTTC
TRBJ1-2,TRBD1,TRBV9,-,CASSIRTGLDYGYTF,TGTGCCAGCAGCATAAGGACAGGCTTGGACTATGGCTACACCTTC
TRBJ2-4,TRBD2,TRBV7-2,-,CASSPSGRKNIQYF,TGTGCCAGCAGCCCGAGCGGGAGGAAAAACATTCAGTACTTC
TRBJ1-2,-,TRBV3-1/TRBV3-2,-,CASSQLANYGYTF,TGTGCCAGCAGCCAGCTAGCTAACTATGGCTACACCTTC